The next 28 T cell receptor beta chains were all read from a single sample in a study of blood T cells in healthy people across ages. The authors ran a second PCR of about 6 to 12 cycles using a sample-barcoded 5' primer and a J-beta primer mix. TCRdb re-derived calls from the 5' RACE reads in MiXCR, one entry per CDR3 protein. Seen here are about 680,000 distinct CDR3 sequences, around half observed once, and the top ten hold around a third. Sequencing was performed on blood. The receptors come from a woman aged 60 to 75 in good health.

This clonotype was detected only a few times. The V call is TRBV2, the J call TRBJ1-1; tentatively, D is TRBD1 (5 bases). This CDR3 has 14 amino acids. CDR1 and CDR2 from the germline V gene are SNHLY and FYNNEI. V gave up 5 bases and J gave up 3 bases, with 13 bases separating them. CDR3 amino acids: CASSLSRGDTEAFF. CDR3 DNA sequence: TGTGCCAGCAGTCTCTCCCGGGGGGACACTGAAGCTTTCTTT. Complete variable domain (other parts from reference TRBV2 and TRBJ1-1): EPEVTQTPSHQVTQMGQEVILRCVPISNHLYFYWYRQILGQKVEFLVSFYNNEISEKSEIFDDQFSVERPDGSNFTLKIRSTKLEDSAMYFCASSLSRGDTEAFFGQGTRLTVV.

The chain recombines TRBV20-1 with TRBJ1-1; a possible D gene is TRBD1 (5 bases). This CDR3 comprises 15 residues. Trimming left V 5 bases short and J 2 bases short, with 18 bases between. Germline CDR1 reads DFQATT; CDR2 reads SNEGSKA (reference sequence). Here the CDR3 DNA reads TGCAGTGCTCCCCCCTGGGACGGGGGTAACACTGAAGCTTTCTTT. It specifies CSAPPWDGGNTEAFF.

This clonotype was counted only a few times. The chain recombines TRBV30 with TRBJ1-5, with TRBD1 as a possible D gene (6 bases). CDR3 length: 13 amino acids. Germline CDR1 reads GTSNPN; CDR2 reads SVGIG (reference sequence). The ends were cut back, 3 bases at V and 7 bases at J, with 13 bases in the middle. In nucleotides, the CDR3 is TGTGCCTGGAGCTCCGGGGGGCCACAGCCCCAGCATTTT. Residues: CAWSSGGPQPQHF.

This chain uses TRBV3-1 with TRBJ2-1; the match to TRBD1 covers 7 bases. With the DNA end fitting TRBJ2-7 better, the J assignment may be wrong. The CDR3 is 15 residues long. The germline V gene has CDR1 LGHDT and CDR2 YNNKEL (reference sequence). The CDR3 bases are TGTGCCAGCAGCCCGGCGACAGGGAGCTACAATGAGCAGTACTTC. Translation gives CASSPATGSYNEQYF.

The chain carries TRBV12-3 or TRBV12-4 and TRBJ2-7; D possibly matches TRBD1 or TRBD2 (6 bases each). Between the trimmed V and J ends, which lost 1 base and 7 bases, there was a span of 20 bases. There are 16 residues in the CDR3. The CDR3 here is CASSLVGTLLGGEQYF. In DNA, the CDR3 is TGTGCCAGCAGTTTAGTAGGGACGCTATTAGGGGGGGAGCAGTACTTC.

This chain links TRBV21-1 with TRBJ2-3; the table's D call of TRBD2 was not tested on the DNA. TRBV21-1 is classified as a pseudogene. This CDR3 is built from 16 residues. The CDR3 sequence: CASSKFGTSGTDTQYF. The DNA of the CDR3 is TGTGCCAGCAGCAAATTTGGGACTAGCGGCACAGATACGCAGTATTTT.

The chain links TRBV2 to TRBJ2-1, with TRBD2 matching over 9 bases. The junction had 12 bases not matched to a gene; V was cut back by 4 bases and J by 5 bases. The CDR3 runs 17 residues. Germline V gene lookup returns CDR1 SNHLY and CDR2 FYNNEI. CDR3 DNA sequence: TGTGCCAGCAGTGTAGGGTTCCTAGCGGGATATCACAATGAGCAGTTCTTC. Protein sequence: CASSVGFLAGYHNEQFF.

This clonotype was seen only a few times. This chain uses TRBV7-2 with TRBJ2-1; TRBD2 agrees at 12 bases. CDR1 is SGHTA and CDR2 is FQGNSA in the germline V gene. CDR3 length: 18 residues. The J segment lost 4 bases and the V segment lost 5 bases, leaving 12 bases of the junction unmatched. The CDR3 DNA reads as TGTGCCAGCAGCGAGGGGCTAGCGGGAGGGCCAAGGTACAATGAGCAGTTCTTC. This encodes CASSEGLAGGPRYNEQFF.

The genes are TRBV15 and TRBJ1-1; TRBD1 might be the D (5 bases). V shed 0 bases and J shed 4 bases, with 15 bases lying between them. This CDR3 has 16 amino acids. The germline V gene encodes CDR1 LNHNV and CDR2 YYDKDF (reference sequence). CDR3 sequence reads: CATSRDGAGFVTEAFF. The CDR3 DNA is TGTGCCACCAGCAGAGACGGGGCGGGGTTCGTCACTGAAGCTTTCTTT.

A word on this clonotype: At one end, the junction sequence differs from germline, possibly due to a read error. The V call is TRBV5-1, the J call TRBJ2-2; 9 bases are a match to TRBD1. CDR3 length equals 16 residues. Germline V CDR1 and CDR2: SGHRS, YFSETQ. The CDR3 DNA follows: TGCGCCGGCAGCGTATCTAGGACAGGGGTTACCGGGGAGCTGTTTTTT. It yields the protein CAGSVSRTGVTGELFF.

CDR3 in DNA: TGTGCCATCAGTTTATTAGCGGGACGGGTGGATGAGCAGTTCTTC. The encoded protein is CAISLLAGRVDEQFF. This chain uses TRBV10-3 with TRBJ2-1, with 8 bases matching TRBD2. CDR3 length: 15 amino acids. Losses at the gene ends were 5 bases for V and 8 bases for J; bases not matched to a gene: 11. From germline, CDR1 is ENHRY and CDR2 SYGVKD.

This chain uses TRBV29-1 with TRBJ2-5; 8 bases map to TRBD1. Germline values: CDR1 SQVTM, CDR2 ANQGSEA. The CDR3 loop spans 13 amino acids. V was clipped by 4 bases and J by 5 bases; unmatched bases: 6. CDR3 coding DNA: TGCAGCGTTGGGACAGGGACGTGGGAGACCCAGTACTTC. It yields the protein CSVGTGTWETQYF.

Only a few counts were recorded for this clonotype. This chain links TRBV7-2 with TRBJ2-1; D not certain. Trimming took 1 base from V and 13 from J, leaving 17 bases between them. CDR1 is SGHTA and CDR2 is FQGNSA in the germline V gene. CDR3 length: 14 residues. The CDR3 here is CASSLEWTSKKQFF. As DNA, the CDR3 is TGTGCCAGCAGCTTAGAATGGACCTCCAAAAAACAGTTCTTC.

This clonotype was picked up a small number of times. The CDR3 region has the DNA TGTGCCAGCAGCCTGAGCAGCGGGAGCTCCTACAATGAGCAGTTCTTC. Translating gives CASSLSSGSSYNEQFF. This chain connects TRBV7-2 to TRBJ2-1; 8 bases agree with TRBD2. The germline V gene encodes CDR1 SGHTA and CDR2 FQGNSA. J lost 0 bases, V lost 5 bases, and 6 bases had no gene match. The CDR3 length is 16 residues.

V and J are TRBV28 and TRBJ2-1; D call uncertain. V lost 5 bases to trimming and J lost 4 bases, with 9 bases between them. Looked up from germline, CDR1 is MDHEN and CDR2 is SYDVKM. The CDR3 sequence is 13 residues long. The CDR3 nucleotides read TGTGCCAGCAGTAAAACAGAGTACAATGAGCAGTTCTTC. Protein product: CASSKTEYNEQFF. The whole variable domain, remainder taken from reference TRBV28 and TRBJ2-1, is DVKVTQSSRYLVKRTGEKVFLECVQDMDHENMFWYRQDPGLGLRLIYFSYDVKMKEKGDIPEGYSVSREKKERFSLILESASTNQTSMYLCASSKTEYNEQFFGPGTRLTVL.

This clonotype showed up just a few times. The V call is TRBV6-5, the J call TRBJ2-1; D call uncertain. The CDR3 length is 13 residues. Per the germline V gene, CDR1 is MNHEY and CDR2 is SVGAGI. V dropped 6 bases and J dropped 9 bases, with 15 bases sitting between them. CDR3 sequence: CASRPLSTVEQFF. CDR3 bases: TGTGCCAGCAGACCACTAAGTACGGTTGAGCAGTTCTTC.

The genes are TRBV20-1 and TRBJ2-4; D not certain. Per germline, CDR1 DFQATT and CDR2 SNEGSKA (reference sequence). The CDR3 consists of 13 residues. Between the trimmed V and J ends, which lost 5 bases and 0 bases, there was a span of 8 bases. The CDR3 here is CSASPIAKNIQYF. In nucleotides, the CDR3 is TGCAGTGCTTCTCCAATAGCCAAAAACATTCAGTACTTC.

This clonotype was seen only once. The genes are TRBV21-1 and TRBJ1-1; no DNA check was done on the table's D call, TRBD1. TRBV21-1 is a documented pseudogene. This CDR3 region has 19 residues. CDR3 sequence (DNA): TGTGCCAGCATCACTCATCTGTCACGGGACACCCGAAGAAGCACTGAAGCTTTCTTT. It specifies CASITHLSRDTRRSTEAFF.

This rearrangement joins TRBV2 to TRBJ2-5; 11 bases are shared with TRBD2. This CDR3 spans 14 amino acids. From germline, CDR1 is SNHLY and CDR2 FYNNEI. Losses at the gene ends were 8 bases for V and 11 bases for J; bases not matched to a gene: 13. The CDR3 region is CASGRTSGLNEQYF. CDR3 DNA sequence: TGTGCCAGCGGTCGGACTAGCGGGCTAAATGAGCAGTACTTC. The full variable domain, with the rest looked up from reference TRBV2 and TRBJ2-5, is EPEVTQTPSHQVTQMGQEVILRCVPISNHLYFYWYRQILGQKVEFLVSFYNNEISEKSEIFDDQFSVERPDGSNFTLKIRSTKLEDSAMYFCASGRTSGLNEQYFGPGTRLLVL.

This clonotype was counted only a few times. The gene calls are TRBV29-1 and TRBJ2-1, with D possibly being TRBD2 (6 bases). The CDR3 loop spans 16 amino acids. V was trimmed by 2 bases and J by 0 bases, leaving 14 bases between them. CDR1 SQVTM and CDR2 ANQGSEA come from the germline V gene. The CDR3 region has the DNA TGCAGCGTTGAAAGAGCTAGCGAGAGCTCCTACAATGAGCAGTTCTTC. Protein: CSVERASESSYNEQFF.

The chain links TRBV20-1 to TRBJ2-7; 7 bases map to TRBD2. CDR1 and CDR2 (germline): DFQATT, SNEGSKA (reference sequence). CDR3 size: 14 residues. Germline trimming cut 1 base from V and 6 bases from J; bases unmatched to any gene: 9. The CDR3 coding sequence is TGCAGTGCTAGAGTAAGCGGGACGATAGCCGAGCAGTACTTC. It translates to CSARVSGTIAEQYF.

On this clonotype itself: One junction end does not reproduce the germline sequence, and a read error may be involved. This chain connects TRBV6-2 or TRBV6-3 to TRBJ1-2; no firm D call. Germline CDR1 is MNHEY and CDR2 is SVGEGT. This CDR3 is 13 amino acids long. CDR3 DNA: TGTGCCAGCAGTGAAGGAACCGACTATGGCTACATCTTC. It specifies CASSEGTDYGYIF.

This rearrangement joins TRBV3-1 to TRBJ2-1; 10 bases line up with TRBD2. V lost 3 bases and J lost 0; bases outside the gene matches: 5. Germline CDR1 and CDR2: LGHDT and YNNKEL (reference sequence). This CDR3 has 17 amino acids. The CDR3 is CASSQSGRGSSYNEQFF. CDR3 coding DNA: TGTGCCAGCAGCCAGAGCGGGAGGGGGTCCTCCTACAATGAGCAGTTCTTC.

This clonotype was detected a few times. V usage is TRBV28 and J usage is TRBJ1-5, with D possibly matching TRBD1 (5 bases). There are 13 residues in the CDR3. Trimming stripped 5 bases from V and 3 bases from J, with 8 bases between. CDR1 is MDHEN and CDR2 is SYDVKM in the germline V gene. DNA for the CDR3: TGTGCCAGCAGTAGACAGCCCAATCAGCCCCAGCATTTT. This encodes CASSRQPNQPQHF.

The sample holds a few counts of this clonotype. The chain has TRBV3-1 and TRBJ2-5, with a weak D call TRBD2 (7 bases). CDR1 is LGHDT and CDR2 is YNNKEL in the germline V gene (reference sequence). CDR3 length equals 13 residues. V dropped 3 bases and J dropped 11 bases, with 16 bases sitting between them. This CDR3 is CASSQGTGREQYF. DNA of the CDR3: TGTGCCAGCAGCCAGGGCACAGGGCGGGAGCAGTACTTC.

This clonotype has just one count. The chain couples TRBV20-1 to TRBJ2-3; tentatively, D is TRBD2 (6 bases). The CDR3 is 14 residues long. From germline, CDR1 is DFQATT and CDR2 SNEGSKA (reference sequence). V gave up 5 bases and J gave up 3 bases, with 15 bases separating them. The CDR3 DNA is TGCAGTGCTCCTCTGCGGGGAGCAACAGATACGCAGTATTTT. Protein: CSAPLRGATDTQYF.

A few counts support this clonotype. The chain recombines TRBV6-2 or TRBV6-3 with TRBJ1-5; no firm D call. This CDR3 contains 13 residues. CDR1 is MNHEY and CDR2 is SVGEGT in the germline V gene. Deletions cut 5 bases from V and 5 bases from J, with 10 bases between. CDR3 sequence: CASSAYLYQPQHF. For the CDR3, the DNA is TGTGCCAGCAGTGCGTACCTCTATCAGCCCCAGCATTTT.

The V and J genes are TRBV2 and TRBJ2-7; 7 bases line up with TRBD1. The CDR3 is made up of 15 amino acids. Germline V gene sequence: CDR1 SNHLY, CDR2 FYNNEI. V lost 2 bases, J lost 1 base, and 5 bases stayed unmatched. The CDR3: CASSELGQPSYEQYF. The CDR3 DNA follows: TGTGCCAGCAGTGAACTGGGACAGCCGTCCTACGAGCAGTACTTC.